This entry describes one T cell receptor beta chain. What it recognizes is unknown. These data originate in a study of cytomegalovirus exposure and HLA in healthy donors. This cohort consisted of healthy bone marrow donors. Germline CDR1 is SGHRS and CDR2 is YFSETQ. J gave up 8 bases and V 2 bases, and 6 bases lay outside the gene matches. The CDR3 extends over 14 amino acids. PCR involved 60 Vbeta and 13 Jbeta primers. This table comes from immunoSEQ multiplex PCR, and its TCRdb copy is limited to in-frame clones, with some not included. Of under 200,000 clones in the sample, around 84% were seen once. Study-level findings and limits: Other equally common chains were less clonally expanded than HLA-associated TCR beta chains, a later analysis showed. As a later analysis showed, several of the most significant clusters appeared to be linked to common viral pathogens. Exclusion as indistinguishable affected some V segments, including TRBV6-2 and TRBV6-3.

The receptor was derived from a man between 18 and 35 years old in good health and CMV-seronegative. The sequencing sample was made of PBMCs. The rearrangement joins TRBV5-1 to TRBJ2-1; 8 bases line up with TRBD1. The CDR3 DNA is TGCGCCAGCAGCTTCGGCCAGGGGGCCGATGAGCAGTTCTTC. This sequence encodes CASSFGQGADEQFF.